A few counts support the clone carrying this T cell receptor (beta chain). Its antigen remains unknown. This sample was included in a study of beta chain features in type 1 diabetes. Findings and caveats of the study: Shorter TCRB CDR3s, moderately but significantly so, were found in Type 1 diabetes patients in all four CD4+ subsets.

Expressed TCRB transcripts got sequenced, as all isolated RNA was reverse transcribed. Measured with immunoSEQ multiplex PCR; TCRdb has only the in-frame clones, and not every one. The top ten hold approximately 1.5% of the sample, which has about 140,000 clones, 6.9% seen once. V lost 5 bases and J lost 6; bases outside the gene matches: 8. This CDR3 has 14 residues. The germline V gene has CDR1 MNHEY and CDR2 SVGAGI. Via the markers CD45RO/CCR7/CD25/CD127/CD95/CD27, stem cell-like memory, regulatory, central memory and naive CD4+ cells were sorted. The chain employs TRBV6-5 and TRBJ2-3; 7 bases line up with TRBD2. The sample was central memory CD4+ T cells from blood. The TCR was taken from a woman aged 25 to 39 in good health. The CDR3 sequence is CASSDWGGEDTQYF. The CDR3 DNA reads as TGTGCCAGCAGTGACTGGGGGGGGGAGGATACGCAGTATTTT.